This passage covers 20 T cell receptor beta chains from one sample sequenced in a study of TIL therapy for anti-PD-1-resistant metastatic lung cancer. Time point of the sample: pre-treatment sample, taken before nivolumab and TIL therapy. This was the immunoSEQ v3 assay. The method was immunoSEQ multiplex PCR; TCRdb's version includes in-frame clones alone and lacks a portion of them. The repertoire includes about 32,000 clones, around three quarters of them detected once, and less than 3% sits in the top ten. This specimen was blood, taken at baseline. The receptors come from a woman between 30 and 85 years old with non-small cell lung cancer.

The chain employs TRBV6-6 and TRBJ2-2; D is perhaps TRBD2 (5 bases). The germline V gene encodes CDR1 MNHNY and CDR2 SVGAGI (reference sequence). Trimming took 8 bases from V and 7 from J, leaving 20 bases between them. The CDR3 is 15 amino acids. The CDR3 spells CASHPSGMVGGELFF. Written as DNA, the CDR3 is TGTGCCAGCCATCCATCGGGAATGGTAGGCGGGGAGCTGTTTTTT.

The rearrangement joins TRBV30 to TRBJ2-3; D uncertain. The CDR3 runs to 14 residues. The V end lost 1 base, the J end lost 2 bases, and 10 bases lay between the germline ends. CDR1 is GTSNPN, CDR2 SVGIG, per germline (reference sequence). CDR3 coding DNA: TGTGCCTGGAGTGCGCAGTCCCTCACAGATACGCAGTATTTT. Translating it yields CAWSAQSLTDTQYF.

This clone was detected a few times. The rearrangement uses TRBV30 and TRBJ2-2; possible D gene TRBD2, 6 bases. Trimming removed 0 bases at V and 3 bases at J, with 11 bases between. In germline, CDR1 is GTSNPN, CDR2 SVGIG (reference sequence). This CDR3 comprises 15 residues. The CDR3 DNA is TGTGCCTGGAGTGTACAAGGGACTTACACCGGGGAGCTGTTTTTT. Translation: CAWSVQGTYTGELFF.

J is TRBJ2-7 and V is TRBV4-1; 7 nucleotides agree with TRBD1. After removal of 4 bases from V and 1 base from J, the junction contained 4 bases not matched to a gene. Germline CDR1 is MGHRA and CDR2 is YSYEKL. The CDR3 length is 14 residues. The CDR3: CASSPRDRSYEQYF. Written as DNA, the CDR3 is TGCGCCAGCAGCCCCCGGGACAGATCCTACGAGCAGTACTTC.

V and J are TRBV2 and TRBJ2-2; 7 bases agree with TRBD2. CDR1 is SNHLY, CDR2 FYNNEI, per germline. This CDR3 is 14 amino acids long. The ends lost 11 bases at V and 1 base at J; junction bases unmatched: 7. CDR3 sequence reads: CASAERENTGELFF. DNA for the CDR3: TGTGCCTCCGCGGAGCGGGAGAACACCGGGGAGCTGTTTTTT.

This clone appeared a single time. The genes are TRBV20-1 and TRBJ2-5, with D uncertain. CDR1 is DFQATT and CDR2 is SNEGSKA in the germline V gene (reference sequence). V was pared by 5 bases and J by 7 bases, with 8 bases between. This CDR3 spans 10 amino acids. CDR3 bases: TGCAGTGCTGGATTGGGGACCCAGTACTTC. Its translation is CSAGLGTQYF.

The chain recombines TRBV10-3 with TRBJ1-1, with D maybe TRBD1 (5 bases). The CDR3 loop spans 15 amino acids. V was trimmed by 4 bases and J by 1 base, leaving 13 bases between them. Per germline, CDR1 ENHRY and CDR2 SYGVKD. CDR3 sequence reads: CAISVSTVRNTEAFF. In DNA form, the CDR3 reads TGTGCCATCAGTGTTTCGACAGTTAGGAACACTGAAGCTTTCTTT.

The chain carries TRBV2 and TRBJ2-5, with D perhaps given as TRBD1 or TRBD2 (5 bases each). CDR3 length: 13 amino acids. With 8 bases removed from V and 1 base from J, the gap between germline ends came to 11 bases. The germline gives CDR1 SNHLY, CDR2 FYNNEI. The chain's CDR3 is CASRRDLQETQYF. In DNA, the CDR3 is TGTGCCAGCCGCCGGGACCTCCAAGAGACCCAGTACTTC.

The DNA for the CDR3 is TGTGCCAGCAGGGCCGGACTAGCGGCCTACAATGAGCAGTTCTTC. Residues: CASRAGLAAYNEQFF. The chain uses TRBV6-1 and TRBJ2-1; 10 nucleotides line up with TRBD2. V trimming: 6 bases; J trimming: 2 bases; junction bases outside the gene matches: 4. In germline, CDR1 is MNHNS, CDR2 SASEGT. The CDR3 loop spans 15 amino acids.

Remarks on this clone: At one boundary the junction diverges from the germline segment, which might be a read error. The chain has TRBV7-9 and TRBJ1-2, with 8 bases identical to TRBD1. CDR1 and CDR2 (germline): SEHNR, FQNEAQ (reference sequence). This CDR3 has 12 residues. Written as DNA, the CDR3 is TGTGCCGGCAGCTGGGGACAGGATGGCTACACCTTC. This sequence encodes CAGSWGQDGYTF.

This clone was detected only a few times. V gene TRBV5-4 combines with J gene TRBJ1-2; D possibly corresponds to TRBD1 (5 bases). Germline V gene sequence: CDR1 SGHNT, CDR2 YYREEE (reference sequence). The CDR3 is made up of 16 amino acids. V was pared by 2 bases and J by 8 bases, with 22 bases between. The CDR3 protein is CASSLALAGPGQGYTF. In DNA form, the CDR3 reads TGTGCCAGCAGCTTAGCTTTGGCAGGGCCAGGGCAAGGCTACACCTTC.

The chain carries TRBV5-6 and TRBJ2-3; either TRBD1 or TRBD2 may fit D (5 bases each). CDR1 SGHDT and CDR2 YYEEEE come from the germline V gene. Trimming cost V 4 bases and J 6 bases, with 15 bases left between them. This CDR3 contains 14 residues. CDR3 loop: CASSGRGERDTQYF. For the CDR3, the DNA is TGTGCCAGCAGCGGAAGGGGAGAAAGGGATACGCAGTATTTT.

The chain has TRBV27 and TRBJ2-7, with D possibly matching TRBD1 (6 bases). Trimming cost V 6 bases and J 3 bases, with 15 bases left between them. The CDR3 has 14 amino acids. Germline CDR1 MNHEY, CDR2 SMNVEV (reference sequence). The CDR3 reads CASRGQSGVYEQYF. In DNA form, the CDR3 reads TGTGCCAGCAGAGGACAGTCTGGTGTCTACGAGCAGTACTTC.

The rearrangement uses TRBV6-5 and TRBJ2-1, with TRBD1 matching over 10 bases. J gave up 8 bases and V 4 bases, and 5 bases lay outside the gene matches. Per germline, CDR1 MNHEY and CDR2 SVGAGI. The CDR3 is 14 residues long. The CDR3 sequence is CASSLTGGADEQFF. In DNA, the CDR3 is TGTGCCAGCAGTTTGACAGGGGGCGCGGATGAGCAGTTCTTC.

CDR3 DNA: TGTGCCAGCAGTGAATGGGAGAGCGAGACCCAGTACTTC. Translated: CASSEWESETQYF. This chain connects TRBV2 to TRBJ2-5, with D possibly being TRBD2 (5 bases). V was cut by 2 bases and J by 5 bases, with 9 bases left in between. There are 13 residues in the CDR3. Germline values: CDR1 SNHLY, CDR2 FYNNEI.

The V gene is TRBV29-1, the J gene TRBJ1-1, with D possibly being TRBD1 (5 bases). CDR3 length equals 12 residues. The V gene lost 7 bases and the J gene lost 3 bases, with 12 bases spanning the gap. Germline V gene lookup returns CDR1 SQVTM and CDR2 ANQGSEA. The CDR3 nucleotides read TGCAGCGCGTTGCAGGGATACACTGAAGCTTTCTTT. This codes for CSALQGYTEAFF.

This clone was observed a handful of times. The chain employs TRBV19 and TRBJ1-1; D is uncertain. V was trimmed by 3 bases and J by 3 bases, leaving 5 bases between them. CDR1 is LNHDA, CDR2 SQIVND, per germline (reference sequence). The CDR3 covers 12 residues. The CDR3 protein is CASSMTDTEAFF. DNA for the CDR3: TGTGCCAGTAGTATGACGGACACTGAAGCTTTCTTT.

CDR3 protein: CASSPGTSWGQETQYF. In nucleotides, the CDR3 is TGTGCCAGTAGTCCCGGGACTAGCTGGGGGCAAGAGACCCAGTACTTC. V usage is TRBV19 and J usage is TRBJ2-5, with 9 bases lining up with TRBD2. V was clipped by 5 bases and J by 2 bases; unmatched bases: 9. Per the germline V gene, CDR1 is LNHDA and CDR2 is SQIVND (reference sequence). The CDR3 runs 16 residues.

The chain has TRBV7-2 and TRBJ2-2; D may be TRBD1 (6 bases). The CDR3 covers 13 residues. CDR1 is SGHTA and CDR2 is FQGNSA in the germline V gene. V lost 5 bases to trimming and J lost 7 bases, with 11 bases between them. This CDR3 is CASSITGYGELFF. The CDR3 DNA follows: TGTGCCAGCAGCATCACAGGGTACGGGGAGCTGTTTTTT.

This clone was observed a few times. The chain links TRBV7-8 to TRBJ2-2, with D possibly TRBD2 on 5 matching bases. Trimming stripped 5 bases from V and 8 bases from J, with 12 bases between. Germline V lookup: CDR1 SGHVS, CDR2 FQNEAQ. CDR3 length: 13 amino acids. The CDR3 coding sequence is TGTGCCAGCAGCCGAGCTTGGACTGGGGAGCTGTTTTTT. Translating it yields CASSRAWTGELFF.